The clone carrying this T cell receptor (beta chain) has just a few counts. Its antigen is not known. This specimen belongs to a study of T cell repertoires in cytomegalovirus infection. As for the study in general: CMV infection plus the matching HLA type was flagged by public TCR beta signatures.

TCRdb recomputed calls from the reads with MiXCR, one row per CDR3 protein. The sample lists nearly 650,000 distinct CDR3 sequences, approximately 24% occurring once. Notes on the study in general: HLA-C-restricted, CMV-specific TCR beta clonotypes were dominant ex vivo.

V lost 0 bases and J lost 5, with 5 bases in between. The germline gives CDR1 MNHNY, CDR2 SVGAGI (reference sequence). CDR3 size: 13 residues. Source material: CD8+ T cells from PBMCs. J is TRBJ2-1 and V is TRBV6-6; D is uncertain. This TCR was sampled from a human donor in good health (CMV status not recorded). Some clones in this sample may be carry-over from other donors' samples. CDR3 region: CASSYSRNNEQFF. The CDR3 DNA is TGTGCCAGCAGTTACTCGAGGAACAATGAGCAGTTCTTC.